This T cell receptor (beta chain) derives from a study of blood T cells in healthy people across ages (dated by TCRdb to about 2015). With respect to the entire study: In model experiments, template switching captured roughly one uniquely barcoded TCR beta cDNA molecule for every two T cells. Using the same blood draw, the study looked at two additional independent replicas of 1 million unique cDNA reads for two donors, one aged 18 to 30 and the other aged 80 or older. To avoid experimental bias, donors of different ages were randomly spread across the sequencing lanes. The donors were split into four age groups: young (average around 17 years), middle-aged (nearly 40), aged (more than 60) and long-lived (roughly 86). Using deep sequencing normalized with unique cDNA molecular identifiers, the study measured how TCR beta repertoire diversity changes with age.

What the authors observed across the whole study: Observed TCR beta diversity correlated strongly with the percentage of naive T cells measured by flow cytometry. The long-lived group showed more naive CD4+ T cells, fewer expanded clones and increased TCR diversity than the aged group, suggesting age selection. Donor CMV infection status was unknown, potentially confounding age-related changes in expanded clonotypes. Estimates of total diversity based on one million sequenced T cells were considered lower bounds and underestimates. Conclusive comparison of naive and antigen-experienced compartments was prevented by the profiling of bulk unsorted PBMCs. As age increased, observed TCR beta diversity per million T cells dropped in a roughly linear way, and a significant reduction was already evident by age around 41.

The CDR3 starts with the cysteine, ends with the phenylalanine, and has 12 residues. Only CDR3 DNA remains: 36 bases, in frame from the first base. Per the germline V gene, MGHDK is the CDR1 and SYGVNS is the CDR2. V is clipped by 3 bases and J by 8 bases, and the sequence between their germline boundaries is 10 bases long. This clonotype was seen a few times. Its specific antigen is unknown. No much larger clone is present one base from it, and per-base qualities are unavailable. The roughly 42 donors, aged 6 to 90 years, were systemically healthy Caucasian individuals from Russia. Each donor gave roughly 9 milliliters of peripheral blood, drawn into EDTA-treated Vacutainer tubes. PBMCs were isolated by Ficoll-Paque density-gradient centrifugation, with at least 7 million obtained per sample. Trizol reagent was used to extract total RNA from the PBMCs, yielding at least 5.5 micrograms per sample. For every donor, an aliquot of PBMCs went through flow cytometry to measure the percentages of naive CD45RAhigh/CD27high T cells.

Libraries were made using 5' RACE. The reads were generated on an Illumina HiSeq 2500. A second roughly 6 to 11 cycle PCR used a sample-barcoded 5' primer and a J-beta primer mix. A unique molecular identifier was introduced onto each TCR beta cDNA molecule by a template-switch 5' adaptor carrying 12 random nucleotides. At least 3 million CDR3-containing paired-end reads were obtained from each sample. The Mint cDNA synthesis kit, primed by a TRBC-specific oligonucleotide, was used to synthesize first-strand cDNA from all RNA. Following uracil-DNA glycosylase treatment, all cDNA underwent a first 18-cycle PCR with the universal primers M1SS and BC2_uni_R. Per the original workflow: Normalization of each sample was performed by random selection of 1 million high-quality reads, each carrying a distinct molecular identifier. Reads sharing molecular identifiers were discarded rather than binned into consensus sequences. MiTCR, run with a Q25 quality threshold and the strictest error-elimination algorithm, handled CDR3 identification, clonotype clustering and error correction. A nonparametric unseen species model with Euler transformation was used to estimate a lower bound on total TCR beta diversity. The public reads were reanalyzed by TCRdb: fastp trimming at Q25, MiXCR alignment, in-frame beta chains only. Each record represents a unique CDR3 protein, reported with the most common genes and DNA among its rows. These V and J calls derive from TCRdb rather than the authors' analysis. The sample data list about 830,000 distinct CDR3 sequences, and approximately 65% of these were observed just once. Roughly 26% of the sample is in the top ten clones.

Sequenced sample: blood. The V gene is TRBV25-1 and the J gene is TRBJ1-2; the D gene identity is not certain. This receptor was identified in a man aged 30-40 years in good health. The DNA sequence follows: TGTGCCAGCAGTGACCCTCGAGGGGGCTACACCTTC. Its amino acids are CASSDPRGGYTF.